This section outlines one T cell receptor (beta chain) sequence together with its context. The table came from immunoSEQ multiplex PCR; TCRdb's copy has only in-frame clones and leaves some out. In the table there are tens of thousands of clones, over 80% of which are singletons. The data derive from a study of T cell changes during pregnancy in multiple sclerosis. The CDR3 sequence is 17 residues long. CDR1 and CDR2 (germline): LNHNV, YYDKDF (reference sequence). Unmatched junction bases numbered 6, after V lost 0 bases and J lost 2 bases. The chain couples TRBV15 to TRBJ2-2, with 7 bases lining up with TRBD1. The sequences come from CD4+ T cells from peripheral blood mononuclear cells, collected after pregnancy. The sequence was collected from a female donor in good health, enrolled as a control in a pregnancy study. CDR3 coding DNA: TGTGCCACCAGCAGAGATAGAGGGGGCCGAAACACCGGGGAGCTGTTTTTT. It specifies CATSRDRGGRNTGELFF.